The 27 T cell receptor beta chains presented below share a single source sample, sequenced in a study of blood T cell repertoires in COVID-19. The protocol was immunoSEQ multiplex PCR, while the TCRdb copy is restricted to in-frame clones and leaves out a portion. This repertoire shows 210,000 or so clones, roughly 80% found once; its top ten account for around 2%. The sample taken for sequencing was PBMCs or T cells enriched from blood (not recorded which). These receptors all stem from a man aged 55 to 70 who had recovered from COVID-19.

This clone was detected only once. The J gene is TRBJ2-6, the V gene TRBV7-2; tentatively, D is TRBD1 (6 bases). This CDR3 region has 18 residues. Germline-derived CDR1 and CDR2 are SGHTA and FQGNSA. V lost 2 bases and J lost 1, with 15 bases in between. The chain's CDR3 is CASSLWAGESSGANVLTF. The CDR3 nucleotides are TGTGCCAGCAGCTTATGGGCAGGGGAATCATCTGGGGCCAACGTCCTGACTTTC. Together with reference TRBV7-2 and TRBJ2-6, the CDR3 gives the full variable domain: GAGVSQSPSNKVTEKGKDVELRCDPISGHTALYWYRQSLGQGLEFLIYFQGNSAPDKSGLPSDRFSAERTGGSVSTLTIQRTQQEDSAVYLCASSLWAGESSGANVLTFGAGSRLTVL.

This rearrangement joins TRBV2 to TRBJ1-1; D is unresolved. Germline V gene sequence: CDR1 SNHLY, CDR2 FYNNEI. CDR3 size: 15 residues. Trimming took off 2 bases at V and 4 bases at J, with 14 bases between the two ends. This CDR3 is CASSELVSGSTEAFF. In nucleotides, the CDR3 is TGTGCCAGCAGTGAATTGGTTTCAGGTAGCACTGAAGCTTTCTTT.

The CDR3: CASRDRGEAFF. CDR3 nucleotide sequence: TGTGCCAGCAGGGACAGGGGGGAAGCTTTCTTT. The chain has TRBV11-2 and TRBJ1-1; TRBD1 matches at 10 bases. The CDR3 extends over 11 amino acids. Germline CDR1 reads SGHAT; CDR2 reads FQNNGV. The junction had 0 bases not matched to a gene; V was cut back by 6 bases and J by 8 bases.

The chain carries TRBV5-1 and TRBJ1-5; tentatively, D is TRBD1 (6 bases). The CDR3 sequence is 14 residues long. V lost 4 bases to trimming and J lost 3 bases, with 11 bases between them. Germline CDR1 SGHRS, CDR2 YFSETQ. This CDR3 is CASSEGQINQPQHF. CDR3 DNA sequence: TGCGCCAGCAGCGAAGGACAGATCAATCAGCCCCAGCATTTT.

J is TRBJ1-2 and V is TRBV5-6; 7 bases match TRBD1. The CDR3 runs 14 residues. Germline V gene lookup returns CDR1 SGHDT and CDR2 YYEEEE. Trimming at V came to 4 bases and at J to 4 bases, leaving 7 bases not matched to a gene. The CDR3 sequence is CASSPDRSSYGYTF. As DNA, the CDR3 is TGTGCCAGCAGCCCGGACAGGAGCTCCTATGGCTACACCTTC.

The CDR3 coding sequence is TGTGCCAGCAGCTTAGGGGCCCTCTACGAGCAGTACTTC. Its translation is CASSLGALYEQYF. The rearrangement links TRBV7-9 to TRBJ2-7, with D uncertain. CDR1 and CDR2 from the germline V gene are SEHNR and FQNEAQ (reference sequence). The CDR3 sequence is 13 residues long. V dropped 1 base and J dropped 3 bases, with 7 bases sitting between them.

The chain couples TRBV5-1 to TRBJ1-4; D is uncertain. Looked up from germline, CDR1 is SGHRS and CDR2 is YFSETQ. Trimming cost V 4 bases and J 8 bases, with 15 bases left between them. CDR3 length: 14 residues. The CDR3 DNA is TGCGCCAGCAGCCCCACTGGGAGGAGGGAAAAACTGTTTTTT. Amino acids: CASSPTGRREKLFF. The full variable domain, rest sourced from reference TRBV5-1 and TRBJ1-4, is KAGVTQTPRYLIKTRGQQVTLSCSPISGHRSVSWYQQTPGQGLQFLFEYFSETQRNKGNFPGRFSGRQFSNSRSEMNVSTLELGDSALYLCASSPTGRREKLFFGSGTQLSVL.

The CDR3 spells CASSPTAPHRNSPLHF. DNA for the CDR3: TGTGCCAGCAGCCCCACGGCCCCACACAGAAATTCACCCCTCCACTTT. J is TRBJ1-6 and V is TRBV7-9; D ambiguous. The CDR3 contains 16 residues. Trimming stripped 5 bases from V and 7 bases from J, with 18 bases between. Per the germline V gene, CDR1 is SEHNR and CDR2 is FQNEAQ (reference sequence).

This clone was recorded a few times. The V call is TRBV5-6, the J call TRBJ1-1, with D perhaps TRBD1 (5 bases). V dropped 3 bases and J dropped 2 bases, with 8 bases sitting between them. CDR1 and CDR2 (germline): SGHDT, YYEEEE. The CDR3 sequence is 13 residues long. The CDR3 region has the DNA TGTGCCAGCAGCTGGGGGGTAAACACTGAAGCTTTCTTT. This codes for CASSWGVNTEAFF.

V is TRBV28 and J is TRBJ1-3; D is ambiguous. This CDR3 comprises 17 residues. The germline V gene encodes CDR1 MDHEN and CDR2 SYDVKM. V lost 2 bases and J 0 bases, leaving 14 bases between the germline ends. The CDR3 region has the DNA TGTGCCAGCAGTTTAAGGCCCGGATGGAGCTCTGGAAACACCATATATTTT. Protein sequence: CASSLRPGWSSGNTIYF.

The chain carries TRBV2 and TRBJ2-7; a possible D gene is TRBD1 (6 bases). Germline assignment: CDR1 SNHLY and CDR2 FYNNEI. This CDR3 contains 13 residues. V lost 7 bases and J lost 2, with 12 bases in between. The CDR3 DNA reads TGTGCCAGCAAGGACAGAGAAACCTACGAGCAGTACTTC. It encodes CASKDRETYEQYF.

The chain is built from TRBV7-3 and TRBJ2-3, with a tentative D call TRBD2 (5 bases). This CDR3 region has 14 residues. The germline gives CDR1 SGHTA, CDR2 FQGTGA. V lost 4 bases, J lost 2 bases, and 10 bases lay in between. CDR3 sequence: CASSSYRDTDTQYF. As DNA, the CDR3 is TGTGCCAGCAGCTCCTACCGGGACACAGATACGCAGTATTTT.

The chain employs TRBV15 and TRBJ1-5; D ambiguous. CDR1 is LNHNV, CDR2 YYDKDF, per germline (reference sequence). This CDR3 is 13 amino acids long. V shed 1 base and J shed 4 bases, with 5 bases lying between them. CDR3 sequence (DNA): TGTGCCACCAGCAGAGCGGGGAATCAGCCCCAGCATTTT. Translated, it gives CATSRAGNQPQHF. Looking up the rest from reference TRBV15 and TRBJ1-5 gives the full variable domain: DAMVIQNPRYQVTQFGKPVTLSCSQTLNHNVMYWYQQKSSQAPKLLFHYYDKDFNNEADTPDNFQSRRPNTSFCFLDIRSPGLGDTAMYLCATSRAGNQPQHFGDGTRLSIL.

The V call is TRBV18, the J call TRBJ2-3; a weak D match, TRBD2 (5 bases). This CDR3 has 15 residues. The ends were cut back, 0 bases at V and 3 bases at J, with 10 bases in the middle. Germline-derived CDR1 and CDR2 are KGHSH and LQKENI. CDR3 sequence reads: CASSPPTGFTDTQYF. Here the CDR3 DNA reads TGTGCCAGCTCACCACCGACGGGGTTTACAGATACGCAGTATTTT.

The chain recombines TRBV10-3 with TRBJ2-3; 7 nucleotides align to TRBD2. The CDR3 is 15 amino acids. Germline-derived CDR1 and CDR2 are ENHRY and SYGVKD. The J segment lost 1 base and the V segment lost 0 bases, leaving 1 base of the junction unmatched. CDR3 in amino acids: CAISESRGGTDTQYF. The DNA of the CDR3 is TGTGCCATCAGTGAGTCACGGGGGGGCACAGATACGCAGTATTTT.

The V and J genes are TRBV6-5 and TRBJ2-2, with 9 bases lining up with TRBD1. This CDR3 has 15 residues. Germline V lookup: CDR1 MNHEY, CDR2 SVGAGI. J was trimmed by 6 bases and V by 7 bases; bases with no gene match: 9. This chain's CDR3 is CASIPRGQGSGELFF. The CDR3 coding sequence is TGTGCCAGCATCCCCCGGGGACAGGGCTCCGGGGAGCTGTTTTTT.

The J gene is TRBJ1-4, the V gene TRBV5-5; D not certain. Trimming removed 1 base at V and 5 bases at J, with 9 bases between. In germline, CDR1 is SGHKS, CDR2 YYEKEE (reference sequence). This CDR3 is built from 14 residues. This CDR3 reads CASSLWGGNEKLFF. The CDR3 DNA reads TGTGCCAGCAGCTTGTGGGGAGGGAATGAAAAACTGTTTTTT. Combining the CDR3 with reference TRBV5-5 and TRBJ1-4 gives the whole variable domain DAGVTQSPTHLIKTRGQQVTLRCSPISGHKSVSWYQQVLGQGPQFIFQYYEKEERGRGNFPDRFSARQFPNYSSELNVNALLLGDSALYLCASSLWGGNEKLFFGSGTQLSVL.

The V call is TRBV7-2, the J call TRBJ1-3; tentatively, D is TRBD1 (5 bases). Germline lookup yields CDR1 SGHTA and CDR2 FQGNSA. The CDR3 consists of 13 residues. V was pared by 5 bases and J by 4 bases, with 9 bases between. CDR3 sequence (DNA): TGTGCCAGCAGCCCCCACAGGGGAAACACCATATATTTT. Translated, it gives CASSPHRGNTIYF.

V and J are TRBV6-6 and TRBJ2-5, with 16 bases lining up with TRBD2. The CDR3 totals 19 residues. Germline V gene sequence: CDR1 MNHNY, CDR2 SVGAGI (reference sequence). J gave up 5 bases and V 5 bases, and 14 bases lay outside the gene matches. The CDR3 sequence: CASSPFIGTSGGAGETQYF. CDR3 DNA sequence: TGTGCCAGCAGTCCATTTATTGGGACTAGCGGGGGGGCCGGGGAGACCCAGTACTTC.

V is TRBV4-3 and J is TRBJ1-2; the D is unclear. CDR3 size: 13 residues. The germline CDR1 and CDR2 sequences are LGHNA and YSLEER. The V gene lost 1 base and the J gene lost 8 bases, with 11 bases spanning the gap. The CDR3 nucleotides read TGCGCCAGCAGCCAAGGGAGGACGGGGGGCTACACCTTC. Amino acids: CASSQGRTGGYTF.

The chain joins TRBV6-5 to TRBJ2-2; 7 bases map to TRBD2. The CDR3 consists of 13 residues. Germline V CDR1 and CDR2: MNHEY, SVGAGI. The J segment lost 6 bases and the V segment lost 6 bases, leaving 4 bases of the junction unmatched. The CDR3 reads CASSSGKPGELFF. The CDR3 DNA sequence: TGTGCCAGCAGCAGCGGGAAGCCCGGGGAGCTGTTTTTT.

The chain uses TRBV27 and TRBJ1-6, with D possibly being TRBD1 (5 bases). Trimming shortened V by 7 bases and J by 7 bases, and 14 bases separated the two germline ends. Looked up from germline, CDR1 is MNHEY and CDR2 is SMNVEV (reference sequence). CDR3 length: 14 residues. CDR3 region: CASIWCDRNSPLHF. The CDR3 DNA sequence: TGTGCCAGCATTTGGTGCGACAGAAATTCACCCCTCCACTTT.

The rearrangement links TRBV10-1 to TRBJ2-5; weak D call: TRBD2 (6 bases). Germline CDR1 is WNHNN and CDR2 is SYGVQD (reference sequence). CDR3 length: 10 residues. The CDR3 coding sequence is TGCGTCGGGGGTAGAGAGACCCAGTACTTC. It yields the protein CVGGRETQYF.

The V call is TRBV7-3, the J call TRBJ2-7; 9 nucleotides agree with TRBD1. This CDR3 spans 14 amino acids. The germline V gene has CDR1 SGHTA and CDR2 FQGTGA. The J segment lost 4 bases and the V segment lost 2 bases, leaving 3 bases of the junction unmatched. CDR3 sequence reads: CASSLGGQGYEQYF. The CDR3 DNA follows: TGTGCCAGCAGCTTAGGGGGACAGGGATACGAGCAGTACTTC.

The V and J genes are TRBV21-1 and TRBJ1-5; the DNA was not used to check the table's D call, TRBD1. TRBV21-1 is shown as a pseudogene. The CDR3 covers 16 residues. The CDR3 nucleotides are TGTGCCAGCAGCATAAGGGACAGGGACGGCAATCAGCCCCAGCATTTT. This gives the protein CASSIRDRDGNQPQHF.

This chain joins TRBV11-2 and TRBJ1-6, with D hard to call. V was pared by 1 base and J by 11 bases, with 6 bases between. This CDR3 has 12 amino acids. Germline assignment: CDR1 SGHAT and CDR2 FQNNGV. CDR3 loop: CASSLGPPPLHF. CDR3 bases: TGTGCCAGCAGCTTAGGTCCTCCACCCCTCCACTTT.

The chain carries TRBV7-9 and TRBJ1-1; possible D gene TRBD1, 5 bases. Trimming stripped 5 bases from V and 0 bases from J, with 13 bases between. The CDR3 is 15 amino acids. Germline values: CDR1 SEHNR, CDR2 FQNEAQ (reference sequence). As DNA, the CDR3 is TGTGCCAGCAGCCCAAGACAGAGTATGAACACTGAAGCTTTCTTT. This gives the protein CASSPRQSMNTEAFF.